The source of this T cell receptor (beta chain) is a study of graft-versus-host responses after intestinal transplantation. Regarding the study as a whole: Investigators detected GvH clones in recipient marrow, with some emerging earlier in ileum or blood.

Profiling relied on immunoSEQ multiplex PCR, and the TCRdb table lists in-frame clones only, not all of them. The table includes just under 7,000 clones, about a third detected once. This clone has more than one count but fewer than ten. At one end, the junction sequence differs from germline, possibly due to a read error. Researchers placed approximately 200,000 CFSE-labeled responder cells in culture with approximately 200,000 irradiated, violet-dye-labeled stimulator cells. Cell sorting after the reaction yielded proliferating CFSE-low CD3+CD4+ and CD3+CD8+ responders. The germline V gene encodes CDR1 MNHEY and CDR2 SVGAGI. This CDR3 contains 13 residues.

The starting material was alloreactive CD8+ T cells from a mixed lymphocyte reaction culture, obtained before transplantation. The subset was: CFSE-low proliferating T cells sorted from approximately 6-day pre-transplant mixed lymphocyte reaction (GvH or HvG direction). The chain has TRBV6-5 and TRBJ2-3; maybe TRBD1 (5 bases). This sequence originates from a human patient who was an organ donor for intestinal transplantation. DNA of the CDR3: TGTGCCAGCAGTTATCACAGGTACCTCGTAAGGCATTTT. It translates to CASSYHRYLVRHF.